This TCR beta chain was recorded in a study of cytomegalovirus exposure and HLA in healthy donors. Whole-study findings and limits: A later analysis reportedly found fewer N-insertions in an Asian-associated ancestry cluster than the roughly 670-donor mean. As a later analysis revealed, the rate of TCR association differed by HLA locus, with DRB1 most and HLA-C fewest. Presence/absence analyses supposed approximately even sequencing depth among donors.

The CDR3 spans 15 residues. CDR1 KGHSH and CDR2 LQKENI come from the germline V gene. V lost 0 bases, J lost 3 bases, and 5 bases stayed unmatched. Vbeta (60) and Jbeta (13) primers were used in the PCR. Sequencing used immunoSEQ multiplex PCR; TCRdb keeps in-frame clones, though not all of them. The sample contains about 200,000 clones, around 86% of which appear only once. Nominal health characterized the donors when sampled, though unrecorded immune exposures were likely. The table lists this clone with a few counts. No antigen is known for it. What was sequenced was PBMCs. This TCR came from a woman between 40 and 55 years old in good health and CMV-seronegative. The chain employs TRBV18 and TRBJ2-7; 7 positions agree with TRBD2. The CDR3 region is CASSPPLADHYEQYF. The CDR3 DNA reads TGTGCCAGCTCACCACCCCTAGCGGACCACTACGAGCAGTACTTC.